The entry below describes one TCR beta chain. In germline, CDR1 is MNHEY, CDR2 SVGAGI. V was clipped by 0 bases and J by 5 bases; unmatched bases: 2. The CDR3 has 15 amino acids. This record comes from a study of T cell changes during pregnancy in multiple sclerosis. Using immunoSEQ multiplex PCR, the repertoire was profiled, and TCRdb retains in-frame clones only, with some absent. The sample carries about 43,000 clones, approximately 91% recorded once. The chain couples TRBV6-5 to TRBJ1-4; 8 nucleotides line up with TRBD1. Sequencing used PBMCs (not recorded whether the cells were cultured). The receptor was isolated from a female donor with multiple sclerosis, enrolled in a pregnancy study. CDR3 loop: CASSYSQGANEKLFF. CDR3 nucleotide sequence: TGTGCCAGCAGTTACTCGCAGGGGGCCAATGAAAAACTGTTTTTT.